The rows below give T cell receptor beta chains drawn from one sample of a study of T cell repertoires in cytomegalovirus infection. TCRdb reanalysed the reads using MiXCR and keeps one entry per CDR3 protein. Counted here are approximately 550,000 distinct CDR3 sequences, approximately 16% occurring once; the ten biggest clones make up 20% to 30%. Specimen: CD8+ T cells from PBMCs. These receptors came from a human donor in good health (CMV status not recorded). Some clones in this sample may be carry-over from other donors' samples. Each CDR3 is given with its conserved first and last residue. The D gene is left open where the match is weak. Some rows mark clone size as missing; the rest say once, few, many or name a class of expanded clone.

>many|TRBJ1-5|-|TRBV25-1
TGTGCCAGCAGTGAATTGGGGGACCATCAGCCCCAGCATTTT
CASSELGDHQPQHF
>many|TRBJ1-1|-|TRBV7-9
TGTGCCAGCAGCTTAATGCCGAGGAACACTGAAGCTTTCTTT
CASSLMPRNTEAFF
>-|TRBJ1-5|-|TRBV6-5
TGTGCCAGCTCGATAGGGGGGCATCAGCCCCAGCATTTT
CASSIGGHQPQHF
>many|TRBJ2-7|TRBD1|TRBV7-9
TGTGCCAGCAGCTTCCGGACAGGGGAAGAGCAGTACTTC
CASSFRTGEEQYF
>-|TRBJ2-1|TRBD2|TRBV11-2
TGTGCCAGCCTTCGGACTAGCGGGGTCCACAATGAGCAGTTCTTC
CASLRTSGVHNEQFF
>-|TRBJ2-6|-|TRBV10-3
TGTGCCATCAGTGACCCGACACAGACTGATGCTCTAACCAACGTCCTGACTTTC
CAISDPTQTDALTNVLTF
>many|TRBJ2-5|TRBD1|TRBV7-9
TGTGCCAGCAGCCGACAGGGGAGGCCCTACGCGCAAGAGACCCAGTACTTC
CASSRQGRPYAQETQYF
>many|TRBJ2-7|TRBD2|TRBV7-8
TGTGCCAGCAGCCATCTACACGGGGGGGCAGGTGAGCAGTACTTC
CASSHLHGGAGEQYF
>many|TRBJ1-4|TRBD1|TRBV7-9
TGTGCCAGCAGCGGCCGGGACAGGGTGAATGAAAAACTGTTTTTT
CASSGRDRVNEKLFF
>many|TRBJ2-7|-|TRBV27
TGTGCCAGCAGTTTCGGGACCCCGGGATTCTCCTACGAGCAGTACTTC
CASSFGTPGFSYEQYF
>-|TRBJ2-7|TRBD2|TRBV12-3/TRBV12-4
TGTGCCAGCAGTTTATACCCCATAGAGCGGGGGGTGGCCTACGAGCAGTACTTC
CASSLYPIERGVAYEQYF
>-|TRBJ1-1|-|TRBV20-1
TGCAGTGCTAGAGAGAGGTTGGGTCTCTCTGAAGCTTTCTTT
CSARERLGLSEAFF
>few|TRBJ2-5|-|TRBV30
TGTGCCTGGAGCCCCGCCGTGAGCGGGCAAGAGACCCAGTACTTC
CAWSPAVSGQETQYF
>-|TRBJ2-7|-|TRBV12-3/TRBV12-4
TGTGCCAGCAGTTTGGGCAGGGTAGGGTCCTACGAGCAGTACTTC
CASSLGRVGSYEQYF
>many|TRBJ2-1|TRBD1|TRBV27
TGTGCCAGCAGTCCGCAACAGGGGTACAATGAGCAGTTCTTC
CASSPQQGYNEQFF
>-|TRBJ2-2|-|TRBV10-3
TGTGCCATCCAGGCGGAAAACGCGAACACCGGGGAGCTGTTTTTT
CAIQAENANTGELFF
>-|TRBJ2-3|-|TRBV11-2
TGTGCCAGCAGCTTCGTACTAGCAGTTGATACGCAGTATTTT
CASSFVLAVDTQYF
>few|TRBJ2-7|TRBD1|TRBV19
TGTGCCAGTAGCCCAGGGGGCTATAGCTCCTACGAGCAGTACTTC
CASSPGGYSSYEQYF
>few|TRBJ1-6|-|TRBV11-2
TGTGCCAGCAGCTTGGAGGGATTTGGTTCACCCCTCCACTTT
CASSLEGFGSPLHF
>many|TRBJ2-3|-|TRBV7-6
TGTGCCAGCACCCCCTCTACAGCGAGTACAGATACGCAGTATTTT
CASTPSTASTDTQYF
>-|TRBJ1-6|-|TRBV10-1
TGCGCCAGCAGCGAGGCGAATTCACCCCTCCACTTT
CASSEANSPLHF
>-|TRBJ2-5|TRBD2|TRBV30
TGTGCCTGGAGGACTAGCGGGAGTAAGAGAGAGACCCAGTACTTC
CAWRTSGSKRETQYF
>once|TRBJ2-2|-|TRBV11-2
TGTGCCAGCAGGACAGGTTTCGGGGAGCTGTTTTTT
CASRTGFGELFF
>many|TRBJ1-4|-|TRBV7-6
TGTGCCAGCAGCTTAGAGGTGCACTCAACTAATGAAAAACTGTTTTTT
CASSLEVHSTNEKLFF
>-|TRBJ1-1|TRBD1|TRBV9
TGTGCCAGCAGCGTAAACAGGGGAACTGAAGCTTTCTTT
CASSVNRGTEAFF
>many|TRBJ1-2|TRBD1|TRBV7-8
TGTGCCAGCAGCTTACAGGGGGGGTATGGCTACACCTTC
CASSLQGGYGYTF
>few|TRBJ1-2|TRBD1|TRBV5-6
TGTGCCAGCAGCCCCGTAACAGGGGTCGATGGCTACACCTTC
CASSPVTGVDGYTF
>many|TRBJ2-1|TRBD2|TRBV7-6
TGTGCCAGCAGCTTAGGGTCTGGAAGGGAGGGCGACCACAATGAGCAGTTCTTC
CASSLGSGREGDHNEQFF
>many|TRBJ1-1|-|TRBV7-9
TGTGCCAGCAGCTTAAAGGACACTGAAGCTTTCTTT
CASSLKDTEAFF
>-|TRBJ2-2|TRBD1|TRBV15
TGTGCCACCAGCAGTGGGGGGACAGGGCACGGGGAGCTGTTTTTT
CATSSGGTGHGELFF
>-|TRBJ1-2|-|TRBV12-3/TRBV12-4
TGTGCCAGCAGTTTAGTCCGGGGAGGGCGGGATGGCTACACCTTC
CASSLVRGGRDGYTF
>few|TRBJ2-3|-|TRBV27
TGTGCCAGCAGTTTAGTCGGGGGCGCTGATACGCAGTATTTT
CASSLVGGADTQYF
>many|TRBJ2-7|TRBD2|TRBV7-3
TGTGCCAGCAGCTTATCTTCTAGCGGTTCCTACGAGCAGTACTTC
CASSLSSSGSYEQYF
>-|TRBJ2-7|TRBD1|TRBV27
TGTGCCAGCAGTTCCGGGACAGGGGTATATTTCTACGAGCAGTACTTC
CASSSGTGVYFYEQYF
>-|TRBJ2-1|-|TRBV6-1
TGTGCCAGCAACCGGGACACCACTTACAATGAGCAGTTCTTC
CASNRDTTYNEQFF
>many|TRBJ1-4|-|TRBV6-2/TRBV6-3
TGTGCCAGCAGTCCGGCGCGGGGGATCTATGAAAAACTGTTTTTT
CASSPARGIYEKLFF
>few|TRBJ1-1|TRBD1|TRBV5-6
TGTGCCAGCAGCCCATTTACTGGGGACAGGGGTGTGGACACTGAAGCTTTCTTT
CASSPFTGDRGVDTEAFF
>-|TRBJ1-1|TRBD1|TRBV5-1
TGCGCCAGCAGCCTGACCTTGGGACAGGGGCCTCGGGGTACTGAAGCTTTCTTT
CASSLTLGQGPRGTEAFF
>many|TRBJ2-1|TRBD2|TRBV7-2
TGTGCCAGCAGCTCGGGGACTAGCGGGAGGGATGAGCAGTTCTTC
CASSSGTSGRDEQFF
>few|TRBJ2-3|TRBD2|TRBV20-1
TGCAGTGCTAGAGATGTATGGGCGGGAGTGAGAACAGATACGCAGTATTTT
CSARDVWAGVRTDTQYF
>-|TRBJ1-4|TRBD1|TRBV4-2
TGTGCCAGCAGCCCAGACAGGGGAAATAATGAAAAACTGTTTTTT
CASSPDRGNNEKLFF
>few|TRBJ2-1|TRBD2|TRBV6-2/TRBV6-3
TGTGCCAGCACCCAGAATCCGGGCGGGAGGTTCCCCCCCTACAATGAGCAGTTCTTC
CASTQNPGGRFPPYNEQFF